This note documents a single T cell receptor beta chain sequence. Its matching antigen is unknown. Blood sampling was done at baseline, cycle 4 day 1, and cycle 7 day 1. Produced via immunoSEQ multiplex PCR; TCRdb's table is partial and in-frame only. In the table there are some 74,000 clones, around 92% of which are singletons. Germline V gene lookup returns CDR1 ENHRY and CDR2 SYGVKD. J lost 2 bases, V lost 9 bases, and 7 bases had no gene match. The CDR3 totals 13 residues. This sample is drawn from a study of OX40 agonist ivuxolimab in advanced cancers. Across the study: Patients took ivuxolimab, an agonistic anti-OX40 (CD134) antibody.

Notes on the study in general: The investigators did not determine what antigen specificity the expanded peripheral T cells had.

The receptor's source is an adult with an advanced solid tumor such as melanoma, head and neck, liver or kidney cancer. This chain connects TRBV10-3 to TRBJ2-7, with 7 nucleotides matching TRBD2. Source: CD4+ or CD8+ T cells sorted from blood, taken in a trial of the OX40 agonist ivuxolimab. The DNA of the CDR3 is TGTGCCATGGGGACGGGGAGGGCCTACGAGCAGTACTTC. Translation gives CAMGTGRAYEQYF.